Below, one T cell receptor (beta chain) is given with its context. Its antigen is not identified. The sample comes from a study of cytomegalovirus exposure and HLA in healthy donors. Study summary: The roughly 130 validation repertoires were reported in a later analysis to have been generated on the same platform as the roughly 630 first-cohort repertoires. Overall study results and limits: Most TCR sequences showed up rarely, but some public TCRs showed up in many donors. About 180 TCR beta chains were listed as cytomegalovirus-associated.

The CDR3 sequence is 13 residues long. V shed 6 bases and J 5 bases; nucleotides not matched to a gene: 6. CDR1 and CDR2 from the germline V gene are SGHVS and FQNEAQ. Measured with immunoSEQ multiplex PCR; TCRdb has only the in-frame clones, and not every one. The sample yields fewer than 200,000 clones, roughly four fifths seen once. Sequencing used PBMCs. This rearrangement joins TRBV7-8 to TRBJ2-5; 7 bases line up with TRBD2. This TCR was sampled from a young woman in good health and CMV-seropositive. DNA for the CDR3: TGTGCCAGCAGATCGGGGGGTTGGGAGACCCAGTACTTC. The encoded protein is CASRSGGWETQYF.